Here is one T cell receptor beta chain with its context. Antigen: not known. This CDR3 is built from 15 residues. V lost 7 bases to trimming and J lost 2 bases, with 15 bases between them. Germline V gene sequence: CDR1 SGHDT, CDR2 YYEEEE. The sample comes from a study of T cell responses to AZD1222 COVID-19 vaccine. Study-wide points: Spike was spanned by vaccine-associated CD4 TCRs, which were dominant at 160-218 and 743-854. Reports indicate that nearly half of spike-specific TCRs are directed at unmutated variant regions. Baseline seropositives among AZD1222 recipients totaled only six or seven. White British donors predominated, females outnumbered males, and clonal diversity was possibly underestimated.

The protocol was immunoSEQ multiplex PCR, while the TCRdb copy is restricted to in-frame clones and leaves out a portion. The repertoire has roughly 80,000 clones, roughly 90% of them found once; the top ten carry under 5%. The receptor was isolated from an adult in good health. This chain joins TRBV5-6 and TRBJ1-4, with a tentative D call TRBD1 (5 bases). This material consisted of peripheral blood, taken on day 0 of MenACWY control vaccination. CDR3 region: CASWSLGATNEKLFF. Written as DNA, the CDR3 is TGTGCCAGCTGGTCCCTCGGGGCGACTAATGAAAAACTGTTTTTT.